These 23 T cell receptor beta chains were sequenced from one sample in a study of T-cell memory formation after mild COVID-19. One entry per CDR3 protein results from TCRdb running MiXCR on the 5' RACE reads. The sample lists 350,000 to 450,000 distinct CDR3 sequences; 15% to 25% were seen once. Sequenced input: PBMCs or a T cell subset sorted from them (not recorded which). Receptor source: an adult woman who had mild COVID-19 (a few samples of this study predate the infection). Cell type and time point are not known.

This chain joins TRBV12-3 or TRBV12-4 and TRBJ2-7, with 7 nucleotides matching TRBD1. The CDR3 is 14 amino acids. J lost 0 bases, V lost 9 bases, and 8 bases had no gene match. The CDR3 sequence is CASGRGHRSYEQYF. The CDR3 DNA sequence: TGTGCCAGTGGAAGGGGGCATCGCTCCTACGAGCAGTACTTC.

This clonotype turned up a few times. The chain links TRBV5-5 to TRBJ1-2; TRBD1 agrees at 7 bases. Per germline, CDR1 SGHKS and CDR2 YYEKEE (reference sequence). The CDR3 loop spans 15 amino acids. J gave up 2 bases and V 0 bases, and 4 bases lay outside the gene matches. The CDR3 sequence: CASSLEGGENYGYTF. The CDR3, as DNA: TGTGCCAGCAGCTTGGAAGGGGGCGAAAACTATGGCTACACCTTC.

The chain combines TRBV7-2 with TRBJ2-3, with D unclear. There are 15 residues in the CDR3. In germline, CDR1 is SGHTA, CDR2 FQGNSA. Trimming stripped 1 base from V and 5 bases from J, with 13 bases between. The CDR3: CASSLDLTIEDTQYF. Here the CDR3 DNA reads TGTGCCAGCAGCTTAGACCTCACTATTGAAGATACGCAGTATTTT.

This chain uses TRBV10-3 with TRBJ2-7; D is undetermined. CDR3 length equals 11 residues. The germline gives CDR1 ENHRY, CDR2 SYGVKD. V dropped 6 bases and J dropped 7 bases, with 10 bases sitting between them. CDR3 nucleotides: TGTGCCATCAGGGATTTAGAAGAGCAGTACTTC. Residues: CAIRDLEEQYF.

This clonotype appeared many times. The chain is built from TRBV7-9 and TRBJ2-5; D ambiguous. The germline CDR1 and CDR2 sequences are SEHNR and FQNEAQ (reference sequence). V gave up 2 bases and J gave up 5 bases, with 3 bases separating them. The CDR3 extends over 11 amino acids. CDR3 loop: CASSLWETQYF. The CDR3 region has the DNA TGTGCCAGCAGCTTATGGGAGACCCAGTACTTC.

This clonotype was found a few times. The chain recombines TRBV7-6 with TRBJ1-2, with D hard to call. The CDR3 extends over 14 amino acids. The germline V and J ends were trimmed by 1 base and 7 bases, with 13 bases remaining between them. Germline values: CDR1 SGHVS, CDR2 FNYEAQ. The CDR3 DNA sequence: TGTGCCAGCAGCTTAGGCTGGGGATCGGGTGGCTACACCTTC. Amino acid sequence: CASSLGWGSGGYTF.

This clonotype was detected a few times. This rearrangement joins TRBV19 to TRBJ2-1; D is uncertain. V was shortened by 3 bases and J by 2 bases, with 5 bases between the two germline ends. Per germline, CDR1 LNHDA and CDR2 SQIVND (reference sequence). The CDR3 totals 13 residues. CDR3 nucleotides: TGTGCCAGTAGTATCCCACCCTACAATGAGCAGTTCTTC. Protein: CASSIPPYNEQFF.

The chain links TRBV3-1 to TRBJ1-6; D is unclear. The V gene lost 4 bases and the J gene lost 14 bases, with 12 bases spanning the gap. CDR1 is LGHDT, CDR2 YNNKEL, per germline (reference sequence). There are 12 residues in the CDR3. CDR3 sequence: CASSRADVALHF. The CDR3 DNA follows: TGTGCCAGCAGCCGCGCGGATGTGGCCCTCCACTTT. Full variable domain (missing parts from reference TRBV3-1 and TRBJ1-6): DTAVSQTPKYLVTQMGNDKSIKCEQNLGHDTMYWYKQDSKKFLKIMFSYNNKELIINETVPNRFSPKSPDKAHLNLHINSLELGDSAVYFCASSRADVALHFGNGTRLTVT.

This clonotype turned up a few times. V gene TRBV29-1 combines with J gene TRBJ2-3; possibly TRBD1 or TRBD2 for D (5 bases each). This CDR3 is built from 14 residues. Germline assignment: CDR1 SQVTM and CDR2 ANQGSEA. Trimming stripped 5 bases from V and 0 bases from J, with 12 bases between. CDR3 coding DNA: TGCAGCGTTCGACTTTGGGACAGCACAGATACGCAGTATTTT. This gives the protein CSVRLWDSTDTQYF.

There are a few counts of this clonotype. The rearrangement joins TRBV15 to TRBJ2-1; TRBD2 matches at 10 bases. Germline values: CDR1 LNHNV, CDR2 YYDKDF (reference sequence). V lost 4 bases and J lost 1; bases outside the gene matches: 7. The CDR3 sequence is 17 residues long. CDR3 protein: CATSKVLAGGSYNEQFF. The CDR3 DNA follows: TGTGCCACCAGCAAGGTCTTAGCGGGAGGTTCCTACAATGAGCAGTTCTTC.

The V call is TRBV4-1, the J call TRBJ2-3, with 10 bases aligning to TRBD2. Per germline, CDR1 MGHRA and CDR2 YSYEKL. With 3 bases clipped from V and 9 bases from J, the junction kept 15 bases outside the gene matches. This CDR3 spans 17 amino acids. CDR3 bases: TGCGCCAGCAGCCAGGGCAGGGTAGCGGGGGGTAAAGACACGCAGTATTTT. Its translation is CASSQGRVAGGKDTQYF.

This chain joins TRBV13 and TRBJ2-7; TRBD2 matches 13 bases. The CDR3 runs to 16 residues. Unmatched junction bases numbered 3, after V lost 0 bases and J lost 4 bases. Germline CDR1 PRHDT, CDR2 FYEKMQ (reference sequence). The CDR3 sequence: CASSLGPTSGRYEQYF. The CDR3 DNA follows: TGTGCCAGCAGCTTAGGCCCGACTAGCGGGAGGTACGAGCAGTACTTC. Using reference TRBV13 and TRBJ2-7 for the parts outside the CDR3, the full variable domain is AAGVIQSPRHLIKEKRETATLKCYPIPRHDTVYWYQQGPGQDPQFLISFYEKMQSDKGSIPDRFSAQQFSDYHSELNMSSLELGDSALYFCASSLGPTSGRYEQYFGPGTRLTVT.

This clonotype was counted many times. The genes are TRBV12-3 or TRBV12-4 and TRBJ2-3; the D is unclear. CDR3 length: 14 residues. V was pared by 3 bases and J by 6 bases, with 13 bases between. DNA of the CDR3: TGTGCCAGCAGTTTTAGTTTTACCGCCGATACGCAGTATTTT. Amino acid sequence: CASSFSFTADTQYF.

The V call is TRBV20-1, the J call TRBJ2-3, with TRBD2 matching over 8 bases. The CDR3 covers 16 residues. J was trimmed by 3 bases and V by 7 bases; bases with no gene match: 15. The germline gives CDR1 DFQATT, CDR2 SNEGSKA (reference sequence). DNA of the CDR3: TGCAGTGTCCGACTCCCCCGGGGACTAGAGACAGATACGCAGTATTTT. Its translation: CSVRLPRGLETDTQYF.

The sample holds a few counts of this clonotype. The chain is built from TRBV12-2 and TRBJ2-1; the tabulated D call, TRBD2, remains unverified against the DNA. TRBV12-2 is a known pseudogene. CDR3 length: 17 amino acids. Here the CDR3 reads CASRLPSGRVVGNEQFF. The CDR3 DNA reads as TGTGCAAGTCGCTTGCCAAGCGGGAGGGTTGTGGGTAATGAGCAGTTCTTC.

This clonotype was found a few times. The genes are TRBV7-2 and TRBJ2-3; D unclear. V was trimmed by 3 bases and J by 4 bases, leaving 11 bases between them. This CDR3 contains 14 residues. Germline values: CDR1 SGHTA, CDR2 FQGNSA. CDR3 amino acids: CASSFDNVPDTQYF. CDR3 DNA sequence: TGTGCCAGCAGCTTTGATAACGTCCCAGATACGCAGTATTTT.

The chain carries TRBV12-3 or TRBV12-4 and TRBJ1-1; 7 bases fit TRBD1. The CDR3 contains 12 residues. The junction had 5 bases not matched to a gene; V was cut back by 3 bases and J by 10 bases. The DNA of the CDR3 is TGTGCCAGCAGTTTGGTGCCAGGGGGAGCTTTCTTT. It codes for CASSLVPGGAFF.

The gene calls are TRBV24-1 and TRBJ2-5, with TRBD1 as a possible D gene (7 bases). Germline lookup yields CDR1 KGHDR and CDR2 SFDVKD. The CDR3 runs 15 residues. V lost 2 bases and J lost 7, with 16 bases in between. The CDR3 DNA reads TGTGCCACCAGTGATTCGTCGGGCAGGGGGGCGACCCAGTACTTC. Translation: CATSDSSGRGATQYF.

Comments on this clonotype: The germline gene is not matched at one end of the junction; a read error may be the cause. V gene TRBV5-6 combines with J gene TRBJ1-4; 8 bases agree with TRBD1. CDR1 is SGHDT, CDR2 YYEEEE, per germline. There are 16 residues in the CDR3. CDR3 amino acids: CASSIYQGASNEKLIF. The CDR3, as DNA: TGTGCCAGCAGCATCTACCAGGGGGCGTCTAATGAAAAACTGATTTTT.

The J gene is TRBJ2-7, the V gene TRBV3-1; no clear D gene. Germline V lookup: CDR1 LGHDT, CDR2 YNNKEL (reference sequence). V gave up 2 bases and J gave up 3 bases, with 8 bases separating them. This CDR3 contains 13 residues. In DNA form, the CDR3 reads TGTGCCAGCAGCCAAACCCATCACTACGAGCAGTACTTC. Its translation: CASSQTHHYEQYF.

J is TRBJ1-1 and V is TRBV12-3 or TRBV12-4; D is perhaps TRBD1 (5 bases). The CDR3 sequence is 12 residues long. V shed 4 bases and J shed 7 bases, with 10 bases lying between them. This CDR3 is CASSSQGNEAFF. CDR3 bases: TGTGCCAGCAGTTCCCAGGGTAATGAAGCTTTCTTT.

V usage is TRBV9 and J usage is TRBJ1-1, with 7 positions matching TRBD1. After removal of 4 bases from V and 4 bases from J, the junction contained 10 bases not matched to a gene. This CDR3 has 15 amino acids. Germline-derived CDR1 and CDR2 are SGDLS and YYNGEE. CDR3 sequence: CASSFTGDWGTEAFF. In nucleotides, the CDR3 is TGTGCCAGCAGCTTTACAGGGGATTGGGGCACTGAAGCTTTCTTT.

This chain connects TRBV29-1 to TRBJ2-3; 9 nucleotides match TRBD1. Germline V gene data show CDR1 as SQVTM and CDR2 as ANQGSEA. V trimming: 1 base; J trimming: 3 bases; junction bases outside the gene matches: 2. The CDR3 covers 14 residues. The CDR3 loop is CSVEGDRVTDTQYF. The CDR3 bases are TGCAGCGTTGAAGGGGACAGGGTGACAGATACGCAGTATTTT.